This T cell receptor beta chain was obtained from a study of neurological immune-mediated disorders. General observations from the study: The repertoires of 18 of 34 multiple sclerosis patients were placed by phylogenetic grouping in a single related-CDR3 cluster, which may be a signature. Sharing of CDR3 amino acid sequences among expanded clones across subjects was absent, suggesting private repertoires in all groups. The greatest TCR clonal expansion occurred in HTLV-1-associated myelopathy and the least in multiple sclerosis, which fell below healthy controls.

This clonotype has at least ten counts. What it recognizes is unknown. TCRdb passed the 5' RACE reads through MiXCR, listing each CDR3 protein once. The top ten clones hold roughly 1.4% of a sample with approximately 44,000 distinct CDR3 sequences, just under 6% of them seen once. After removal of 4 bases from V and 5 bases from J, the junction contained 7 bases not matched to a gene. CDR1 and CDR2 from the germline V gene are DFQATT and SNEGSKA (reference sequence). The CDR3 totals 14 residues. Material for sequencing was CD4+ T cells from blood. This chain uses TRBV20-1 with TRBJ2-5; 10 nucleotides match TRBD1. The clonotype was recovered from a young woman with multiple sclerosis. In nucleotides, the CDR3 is TGCAGTGCTAACTGGGACAGGGGCTGGGAGACCCAGTACTTC. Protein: CSANWDRGWETQYF.